This TCR beta chain was sequenced during a study of identical twins. Broader study findings: Fewer insertions characterized abundant cord blood beta clonotypes, whereas memory repertoires showed none. Out-of-frame beta sequences exhibited a weaker degree of excess twin sharing. Analyses of zero insertions could be partly confounded by invariant MAIT and iNKT cells.

Notes on this clonotype: Its antigen remains unknown.

This CDR3 spans 17 amino acids. With V trimmed by 4 bases and J by 2 bases, 5 bases remained unmatched. The germline CDR1 and CDR2 sequences are SGHDT and YYEEEE. TCRdb passed the 5' RACE reads through MiXCR, listing each CDR3 protein once. Here the sample spans 400,000 to 500,000 distinct CDR3 sequences, about 18% being singletons. V usage is TRBV5-6 and J usage is TRBJ2-3; 15 positions match TRBD2. The sequence was collected from a man aged 50-60 years in good health. Sequencing input: naive T cells sorted from blood. The CDR3: CASSLGTSGRTTDTQYF. Here the CDR3 DNA reads TGTGCCAGCAGCCTAGGGACTAGCGGGAGGACCACAGATACGCAGTATTTT.